The 10 T cell receptor beta chains below come from one sample, sequenced in a study of graft-versus-host responses after intestinal transplantation. Measured with immunoSEQ multiplex PCR; TCRdb has only the in-frame clones, and not every one. The sample lists roughly 70,000 clones; more than 90% were seen once. The material sequenced was bone marrow, taken around 730 days after intestinal transplantation. The receptor set was obtained from a human patient who received an intestinal transplant, so some T cells may come from the graft donor.

The chain couples TRBV7-3 to TRBJ1-1; D is unresolved. This CDR3 spans 13 amino acids. V lost 0 bases and J 0 bases, leaving 2 bases between the germline ends. The germline V gene has CDR1 SGHTA and CDR2 FQGTGA. CDR3: CASSLTLNTEAFF. CDR3 DNA: TGTGCCAGCAGCTTAACGCTGAACACTGAAGCTTTCTTT.

The chain uses TRBV9 and TRBJ2-2; D call uncertain. Trimming left V 0 bases short and J 7 bases short, with 13 bases between. Germline V gene lookup returns CDR1 SGDLS and CDR2 YYNGEE. CDR3 length equals 15 residues. The CDR3 here is CASSVEADPYGELFF. DNA for the CDR3: TGTGCCAGCAGCGTAGAGGCCGACCCATACGGGGAGCTGTTTTTT.

The chain combines TRBV12-2 with TRBJ2-7; TRBD2, the table's D call, lacks a check against the DNA. TRBV12-2 is noted as a pseudogene. This CDR3 comprises 18 residues. CDR3: CASRLVVLAGGTSYEQYF. As DNA, the CDR3 is TGTGCAAGTCGCTTAGTGGTTCTAGCGGGAGGGACCTCCTACGAGCAGTACTTC.

The rearrangement links TRBV19 to TRBJ2-7; D might be TRBD1 (5 bases). Trimming left V 5 bases short and J 2 bases short, with 16 bases between. The CDR3 is made up of 15 amino acids. In germline, CDR1 is LNHDA, CDR2 SQIVND (reference sequence). The CDR3 protein is CASSFDSLRAYEQYF. Here the CDR3 DNA reads TGTGCCAGTAGTTTCGACAGCCTCAGGGCCTACGAGCAGTACTTC.

The chain couples TRBV7-2 to TRBJ2-1, with 8 bases that match TRBD2. The germline gives CDR1 SGHTA, CDR2 FQGNSA. CDR3 length equals 14 residues. The V and J ends lost 5 bases and 9 bases, in that order; junction bases with no gene match: 9. CDR3 in amino acids: CASSPEREFGEQFF. CDR3 sequence (DNA): TGTGCCAGCAGCCCAGAGCGGGAGTTTGGTGAGCAGTTCTTC.

About this clone itself: The sample holds other DNA sequences that translate to the same CDR3. This chain joins TRBV7-6 and TRBJ2-3; no clear D gene. The CDR3 is made up of 15 amino acids. V was cut by 1 base and J by 3 bases, with 11 bases left in between. Germline CDR1 and CDR2: SGHVS and FNYEAQ. In DNA form, the CDR3 reads TGTGCCAGCAGCTTAGAGGGTCCAGGTACAGATACGCAGTATTTT. Translated: CASSLEGPGTDTQYF.

This clone was picked up one time. This chain links TRBV6-1 with TRBJ2-4, with D perhaps being TRBD1 or TRBD2 (5 bases each). The germline V gene has CDR1 MNHNS and CDR2 SASEGT. Deletions cut 8 bases from V and 3 bases from J, with 11 bases between. The CDR3 is made up of 13 amino acids. The CDR3 DNA reads TGTGCCAGCCGGACGGGGCTCAAAAACATTCAGTACTTC. It translates to CASRTGLKNIQYF.

This chain joins TRBV18 and TRBJ2-7; 8 bases map to TRBD2. Germline trimming cut 6 bases from V and 5 bases from J; bases unmatched to any gene: 9. The CDR3 has 14 residues. Germline assignment: CDR1 KGHSH and CDR2 LQKENI. The CDR3 DNA is TGTGCCAGCTCGCGACTAGCGACGAACGACGAGCAGTACTTC. Translating gives CASSRLATNDEQYF.

The V and J genes are TRBV18 and TRBJ2-1; TRBD2 is a possible D gene (5 bases). This CDR3 spans 14 amino acids. In germline, CDR1 is KGHSH, CDR2 LQKENI. V was trimmed by 3 bases and J by 6 bases, leaving 12 bases between them. The chain's CDR3 is CASSPPAGGNEQFF. CDR3 nucleotides: TGTGCCAGCTCACCCCCCGCGGGCGGCAATGAGCAGTTCTTC.

The chain is built from TRBV28 and TRBJ1-2; D possibly corresponds to TRBD1 (5 bases). Germline CDR1 reads MDHEN; CDR2 reads SYDVKM. The CDR3 is 14 residues long. The V gene lost 5 bases and the J gene lost 0 bases, with 10 bases spanning the gap. CDR3 residues: CASSGRVSNYGYTF. For the CDR3, the DNA is TGTGCCAGCAGTGGCAGGGTTTCTAACTATGGCTACACCTTC.